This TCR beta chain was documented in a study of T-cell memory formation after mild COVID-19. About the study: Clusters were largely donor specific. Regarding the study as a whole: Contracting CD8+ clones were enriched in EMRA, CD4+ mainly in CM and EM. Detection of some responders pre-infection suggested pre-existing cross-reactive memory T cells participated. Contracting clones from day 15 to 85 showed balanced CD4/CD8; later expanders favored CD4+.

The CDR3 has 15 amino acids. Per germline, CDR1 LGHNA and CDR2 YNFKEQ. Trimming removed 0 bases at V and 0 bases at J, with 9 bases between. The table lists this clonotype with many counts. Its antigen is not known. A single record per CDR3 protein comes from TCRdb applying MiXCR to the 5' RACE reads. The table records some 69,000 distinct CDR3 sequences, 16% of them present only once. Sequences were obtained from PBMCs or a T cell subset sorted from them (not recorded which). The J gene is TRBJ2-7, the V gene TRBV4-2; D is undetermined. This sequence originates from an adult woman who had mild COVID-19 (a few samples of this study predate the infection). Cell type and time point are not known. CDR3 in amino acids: CASSQERVPSYEQYF. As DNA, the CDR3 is TGTGCCAGCAGCCAAGAAAGGGTCCCCTCCTACGAGCAGTACTTC.